This entry concerns a single T cell receptor beta chain. Libraries were prepared by immunoSEQ multiplex PCR; TCRdb keeps only in-frame clonotypes and omits some of them. The sample yields about 10,000 clones, around four fifths seen once. The CDR3 totals 15 residues. J was trimmed by 4 bases and V by 5 bases; bases with no gene match: 4. Germline-derived CDR1 and CDR2 are SEHNR and FQNEAQ (reference sequence). This entry comes from a study of somatic mutations in cytotoxic T cells in rheumatoid arthritis. The sample was CD8+ T cells sorted from blood. The chain joins TRBV7-9 to TRBJ2-7, with 14 nucleotides matching TRBD2. The TCR was taken from an adult with rheumatoid arthritis. CDR3 loop: CASSGTSGSLYEQYF. CDR3 DNA: TGTGCCAGCAGCGGGACTAGCGGGAGTCTGTACGAGCAGTACTTC.